The 14 T cell receptor beta chains below were found in one sample sequenced in a study of cytomegalovirus exposure and HLA in healthy donors. Using immunoSEQ multiplex PCR, the repertoire was profiled, and TCRdb retains in-frame clones only, with some absent. Of more than 300,000 clones listed, just over 85% were seen once; the top ten hold 0.65% to 0.85%. The source material was PBMCs. The receptors stem from a woman between 18 and 30 years old in good health and CMV-seronegative.

This clone is a singleton in its sample. J is TRBJ2-7 and V is TRBV14; D perhaps matches TRBD1 (5 bases). The germline V and J ends were trimmed by 2 bases and 3 bases, with 11 bases remaining between them. Germline loops: CDR1 SGHDN, CDR2 FVKESK. The CDR3 consists of 14 residues. In DNA form, the CDR3 reads TGTGCCAGCAGCCAACCTCAAGACAGCTACGAGCAGTACTTC. Encoded protein: CASSQPQDSYEQYF.

J is TRBJ2-3 and V is TRBV28; D not certain. This CDR3 contains 12 residues. Germline lookup yields CDR1 MDHEN and CDR2 SYDVKM. The V end lost 3 bases, the J end lost 7 bases, and 8 bases lay between the germline ends. The CDR3 spells CASSLARHTQYF. CDR3 sequence (DNA): TGTGCCAGCAGTTTGGCCAGGCATACGCAGTATTTT.

V gene TRBV7-2 combines with J gene TRBJ1-1; a weak D match, TRBD1 (5 bases). In germline, CDR1 is SGHTA, CDR2 FQGNSA. The CDR3 consists of 15 residues. Trimming took 5 bases from V and 0 from J, leaving 13 bases between them. CDR3 protein: CASSATIRVNTEAFF. The CDR3 DNA reads as TGTGCCAGCAGCGCCACGATCAGGGTGAACACTGAAGCTTTCTTT.

The rearrangement links TRBV27 to TRBJ2-3, with 9 bases matching TRBD1. Losses at the gene ends were 5 bases for V and 6 bases for J; bases not matched to a gene: 9. Germline assignment: CDR1 MNHEY and CDR2 SMNVEV (reference sequence). The CDR3 sequence is 15 residues long. CDR3 sequence: CASSDRDRVADTQYF. The CDR3 nucleotides read TGTGCCAGCAGTGACCGGGACAGGGTGGCCGATACGCAGTATTTT.

This rearrangement joins TRBV19 to TRBJ1-5; D is unresolved. Germline CDR1 and CDR2: LNHDA and SQIVND (reference sequence). V was cut by 8 bases and J by 0 bases, with 11 bases left in between. The CDR3 is 14 residues long. The CDR3 loop is CASQSRDSNQPQHF. The DNA for the CDR3 is TGTGCCAGTCAGTCGAGGGATAGCAATCAGCCCCAGCATTTT.

The chain employs TRBV21-1 and TRBJ2-7; the table's D call of TRBD2 was not tested on the DNA. TRBV21-1 is a known pseudogene. There are 14 residues in the CDR3. The CDR3 sequence is CASSKDGGSYEQYF. DNA of the CDR3: TGTGCCAGCAGCAAAGATGGAGGCTCCTACGAGCAGTACTTC.

The CDR3: CASRTGTGNTGELFF. In nucleotides, the CDR3 is TGTGCCAGCAGAACCGGGACAGGGAACACCGGGGAGCTGTTTTTT. The chain uses TRBV6-6 and TRBJ2-2, with 8 bases fitting TRBD1. The CDR3 contains 15 residues. Trimming cost V 6 bases and J 1 base; bases outside gene matches: 4. The germline gives CDR1 MNHNY, CDR2 SVGAGI (reference sequence).

V and J are TRBV6-5 and TRBJ2-1; 14 bases fit TRBD2. CDR1 MNHEY and CDR2 SVGAGI come from the germline V gene. There are 15 residues in the CDR3. Trimming removed 4 bases from V and 6 bases from J; junction bases left unmatched: 2. CDR3 in DNA: TGTGCCAGCAGTTTCGGGACTAGCGGGAGCAATGAGCAGTTCTTC. This encodes CASSFGTSGSNEQFF.

This chain links TRBV4-3 with TRBJ2-1; TRBD1 is a possible D gene (5 bases). The germline CDR1 and CDR2 sequences are LGHNA and YSLEER. Trimming left V 0 bases short and J 4 bases short, with 10 bases between. CDR3 length: 15 residues. The CDR3 DNA is TGCGCCAGCAGCCAAGATCAGGGTCAATACAATGAGCAGTTCTTC. Residues: CASSQDQGQYNEQFF.

The chain recombines TRBV4-1 with TRBJ2-3; 8 nucleotides match TRBD2. The germline V gene encodes CDR1 MGHRA and CDR2 YSYEKL. V was pared by 0 bases and J by 7 bases, with 12 bases of the junction left unmatched. The CDR3 is 17 residues long. The CDR3 sequence is CASSQDLGTGGPNTQYF. The CDR3 nucleotides read TGCGCCAGCAGCCAAGATCTCGGGACGGGAGGGCCCAATACGCAGTATTTT.

The sample holds one count of this clone. V is TRBV11-2 and J is TRBJ2-7, with a tentative D call TRBD2 (5 bases). CDR1 and CDR2 (germline): SGHAT, FQNNGV. CDR3 length: 14 residues. Trimming pared 1 base from V and 2 bases from J, leaving 9 bases between. CDR3 in amino acids: CASSLGESTYEQYF. For the CDR3, the DNA is TGTGCCAGCAGCTTAGGGGAGAGCACCTACGAGCAGTACTTC.

The chain is built from TRBV2 and TRBJ2-5; the D is unclear. The CDR3 spans 14 residues. V gave up 3 bases and J gave up 2 bases, with 10 bases separating them. CDR1 and CDR2 (germline): SNHLY, FYNNEI. For the CDR3, the DNA is TGTGCCAGCAGTGATACGGCAGGACAAGAGACCCAGTACTTC. Translating it yields CASSDTAGQETQYF.

The rearrangement joins TRBV25-1 to TRBJ2-2; TRBD2 might be the D (6 bases). The CDR3 length is 16 residues. Germline CDR1 MGHDK, CDR2 SYGVNS. V was clipped by 0 bases and J by 0 bases, with 8 bases between them. The CDR3 DNA follows: TGTGCCAGCAGTGAATACCCGGGAGCGAACACCGGGGAGCTGTTTTTT. Encoded protein: CASSEYPGANTGELFF.

This chain joins TRBV6-1 and TRBJ2-7; D is possibly TRBD2 (6 bases). The CDR3 has 14 residues. With 3 bases removed from V and 0 bases from J, the gap between germline ends came to 9 bases. The germline V gene encodes CDR1 MNHNS and CDR2 SASEGT. The CDR3: CASSEGGISYEQYF. The CDR3 nucleotides are TGTGCCAGCAGTGAGGGCGGGATCTCCTACGAGCAGTACTTC.